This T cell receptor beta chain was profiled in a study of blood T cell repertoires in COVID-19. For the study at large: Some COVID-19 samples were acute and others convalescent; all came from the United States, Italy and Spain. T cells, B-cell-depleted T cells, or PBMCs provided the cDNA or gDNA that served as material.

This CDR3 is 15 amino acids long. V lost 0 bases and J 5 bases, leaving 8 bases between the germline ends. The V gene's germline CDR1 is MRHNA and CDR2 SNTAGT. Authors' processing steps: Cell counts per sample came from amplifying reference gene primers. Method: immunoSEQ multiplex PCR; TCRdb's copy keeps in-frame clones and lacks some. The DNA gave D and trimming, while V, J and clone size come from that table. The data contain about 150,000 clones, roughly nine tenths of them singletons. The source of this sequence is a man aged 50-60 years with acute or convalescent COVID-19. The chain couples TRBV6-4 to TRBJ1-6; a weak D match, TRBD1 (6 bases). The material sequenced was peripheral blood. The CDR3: CASSDSRTDNSPLHF. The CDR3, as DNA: TGTGCCAGCAGTGACTCTAGGACAGATAATTCACCCCTCCACTTT.